The TCR beta chain described here comes from a study of technical replicates of blood from a few donors. Assay: immunoSEQ multiplex PCR; the TCRdb copy retains only in-frame clones and omits some. The sample records over 50,000 clones, 80% to 95% being singletons. V shed 5 bases, J shed 4 bases, and the junction held 5 bases outside the gene matches. CDR3 length: 15 amino acids. The germline gives CDR1 SGHVS, CDR2 FNYEAQ. This chain connects TRBV7-6 to TRBJ1-3; 10 nucleotides align to TRBD1. Sequencing input: PBMCs. The TCR originated in a human donor in good health. Some clones in this sample may be carry-over from other donors' samples. The CDR3 is CASSPDRGHGNTIYF. The CDR3 DNA reads as TGTGCCAGCAGCCCAGACAGGGGGCACGGAAACACCATATATTTT.